These T cell receptor beta chains were read from a single sample in a study of post-analysis software for immune sequencing data. In TCRdb, the PCR reads were re-called with MiXCR into one record per CDR3 protein. The repertoire holds about 760,000 distinct CDR3 sequences, with approximately 30% as singletons. The sample consisted of blood. These receptors all come from a girl under 18 with multiple sclerosis. Each CDR3 is given with its conserved first and last residue. D genes are given only for firm matches. Size is omitted from some rows. Given values are once, few, many or a class for expanded clones.

CDR3: CASAKPGQAHNEQFF
DNA: TGTGCCAGCGCTAAACCGGGACAAGCACACAATGAGCAGTTCTTC
V: TRBV6-1
D: .
size: .
J: TRBJ2-1

CDR3: CASSLVSEPEQFF
DNA: TGCGCCAGCAGCCTAGTCTCCGAACCTGAGCAGTTCTTC
V: TRBV5-1
D: .
size: .
J: TRBJ2-1

CDR3: CASIWYSGTYEQYF
DNA: TGTGCCAGCATTTGGTATAGCGGAACCTACGAGCAGTACTTC
V: TRBV2
D: .
size: .
J: TRBJ2-7

CDR3: CASSYGTGDTEAFF
DNA: TGTGCCAGCAGTTACGGGACAGGGGACACTGAAGCTTTCTTT
V: TRBV6-5
D: TRBD1
size: .
J: TRBJ1-1

CDR3: CASSFSVGEKLFF
DNA: TGTGCCAGCAGTTTTTCGGTCGGTGAAAAACTGTTTTTT
V: TRBV12-3/TRBV12-4
D: .
size: few
J: TRBJ1-4

CDR3: CASWTGQETQYF
DNA: TGTGCCAGTTGGACAGGGCAAGAGACCCAGTACTTC
V: TRBV2
D: TRBD1
size: .
J: TRBJ2-5

CDR3: CSARVAGDAQYF
DNA: TGCAGTGCTAGGGTCGCGGGGGATGCGCAGTATTTT
V: TRBV20-1
D: TRBD2
size: .
J: TRBJ2-3

CDR3: CSQEGPRTDTQYF
DNA: TGCAGTCAAGAGGGGCCCCGCACAGATACGCAGTATTTT
V: TRBV20-1
D: .
size: .
J: TRBJ2-3

CDR3: CSVDFSGIKDEQFF
DNA: TGCAGCGTTGATTTCAGCGGGATAAAAGATGAGCAGTTCTTC
V: TRBV29-1
D: TRBD2
size: few
J: TRBJ2-1

CDR3: CASSEPAGGFGQPQHF
DNA: TGTGCCAGCAGTGAACCGGCTGGGGGCTTCGGTCAGCCCCAGCATTTT
V: TRBV6-1
D: .
size: .
J: TRBJ1-5

CDR3: CASSPGTWTPQHF
DNA: TGTGCCAGCAGCCCCGGGACATGGACTCCCCAGCATTTT
V: TRBV6-5
D: .
size: many
J: TRBJ1-5

CDR3: CASSLREYSGAPQYF
DNA: TGTGCCAGCAGTTTACGGGAGTACTCAGGAGCTCCACAGTACTTC
V: TRBV28
D: .
size: few
J: TRBJ2-7

CDR3: CASSLWATEKLFF
DNA: TGTGCCAGCAGCTTATGGGCAACCGAAAAACTGTTTTTT
V: TRBV7-2
D: .
size: .
J: TRBJ1-4

CDR3: CASSLAQGLSYEQYF
DNA: TGTGCCAGCAGCTTAGCGCAGGGTCTGAGCTACGAGCAGTACTTC
V: TRBV7-2
D: .
size: .
J: TRBJ2-7

CDR3: CSAGSGAYEQYF
DNA: TGCAGCGCGGGGTCAGGGGCCTACGAGCAGTACTTC
V: TRBV29-1
D: .
size: many
J: TRBJ2-7

CDR3: CSARDPGLGTDTQYF
DNA: TGCAGTGCTAGAGATCCGGGACTAGGCACAGATACGCAGTATTTT
V: TRBV20-1
D: TRBD2
size: .
J: TRBJ2-3

CDR3: CASSLTLSGDTQYF
DNA: TGTGCCAGCAGCTTAACTTTGTCCGGCGATACGCAGTATTTT
V: TRBV7-6
D: .
size: .
J: TRBJ2-3

CDR3: CASSPILNEQFF
DNA: TGTGCCAGCAGTCCCATTCTAAATGAGCAGTTCTTC
V: TRBV6-2/TRBV6-3
D: .
size: .
J: TRBJ2-1

CDR3: CASSQESGTTDTQYF
DNA: TGCGCCAGCAGCCAAGAGAGCGGAACCACAGATACGCAGTATTTT
V: TRBV4-1
D: .
size: few
J: TRBJ2-3

CDR3: CASSGQGVTDTQYF
DNA: TGTGCCAGCAGCGGACAGGGAGTCACAGATACGCAGTATTTT
V: TRBV12-3/TRBV12-4
D: TRBD1
size: .
J: TRBJ2-3

CDR3: CASSYPLATEDTEAFF
DNA: TGTGCCAGCAGTTACCCATTGGCGACGGAAGACACTGAAGCTTTCTTT
V: TRBV6-6
D: .
size: few
J: TRBJ1-1

CDR3: CSARLRLATTEQFF
DNA: TGCAGTGCTCGCCTTCGACTAGCGACTACTGAGCAGTTCTTC
V: TRBV20-1
D: TRBD2
size: many
J: TRBJ2-1

CDR3: CSVDPRFAYNEQFF
DNA: TGCAGCGTGGACCCCCGGTTCGCCTACAATGAGCAGTTCTTC
V: TRBV29-1
D: .
size: few
J: TRBJ2-1

CDR3: CSASGATGQPTYEQYF
DNA: TGCAGCGCCTCGGGGGCGACGGGACAGCCGACCTACGAGCAGTACTTC
V: TRBV29-1
D: .
size: many
J: TRBJ2-7

CDR3: CASSIREQLADEAFF
DNA: TGTGCCAGCAGCATACGGGAACAGCTAGCTGACGAAGCTTTCTTT
V: TRBV9
D: .
size: few
J: TRBJ1-1

CDR3: CASSLSMGVEQYF
DNA: TGTGCCAGCAGTCTTAGCATGGGGGTCGAGCAGTACTTC
V: TRBV27
D: .
size: few
J: TRBJ2-7

CDR3: CASSRDEPGQGDFGNIQYF
DNA: TGTGCCAGCAGCCGAGATGAACCGGGACAGGGGGATTTTGGAAACATTCAGTACTTC
V: TRBV12-3/TRBV12-4
D: TRBD1
size: once
J: TRBJ2-4

CDR3: CAISLTFGATNEKLFF
DNA: TGTGCCATCAGCCTCACGTTTGGAGCAACTAATGAAAAACTGTTTTTT
V: TRBV10-3
D: .
size: .
J: TRBJ1-4

CDR3: CASSSGQPETQYF
DNA: TGTGCCAGCAGTTCGGGACAGCCAGAGACCCAGTACTTC
V: TRBV5-8
D: TRBD1
size: .
J: TRBJ2-5

CDR3: CAISESAESETQYF
DNA: TGTGCCATCAGTGAGTCTGCTGAGTCGGAGACCCAGTACTTC
V: TRBV10-3
D: .
size: many
J: TRBJ2-5

CDR3: CASSTQEDSNQPQHF
DNA: TGTGCCAGCAGTACGCAGGAGGACTCCAATCAGCCCCAGCATTTT
V: TRBV12-3/TRBV12-4
D: .
size: few
J: TRBJ1-5

CDR3: CASSEGEASQETQYF
DNA: TGTGCCAGCAGTGAGGGGGAGGCATCACAAGAGACCCAGTACTTC
V: TRBV7-8
D: .
size: few
J: TRBJ2-5